Judged by abundance, the clone carrying this T cell receptor (beta chain) is medium-sized (0.01 to 0.1%). TCRdb recomputed calls from the 5' RACE reads with MiXCR, one row per CDR3 protein. Among about 22,000 distinct CDR3 sequences, 8.5% to 12% were seen once, and the ten largest hold less than 25%. These data come from a study of neurological immune-mediated disorders. The TCR was taken from a woman aged 60-75 years with HTLV-1-associated myelopathy (HAM/TSP). Input material: PBMCs.

The CDR3 protein is CASSKHRGSEEKLFF. DNA for the CDR3: TGCGCCAGCAGCAAGCACAGGGGATCGGAAGAAAAACTGTTTTTT. The gene calls are TRBV5-1 and TRBJ1-4; TRBD1 aligns across 7 bases. This CDR3 has 15 amino acids. Looked up from germline, CDR1 is SGHRS and CDR2 is YFSETQ. With 4 bases clipped from V and 8 bases from J, the junction kept 11 bases outside the gene matches.